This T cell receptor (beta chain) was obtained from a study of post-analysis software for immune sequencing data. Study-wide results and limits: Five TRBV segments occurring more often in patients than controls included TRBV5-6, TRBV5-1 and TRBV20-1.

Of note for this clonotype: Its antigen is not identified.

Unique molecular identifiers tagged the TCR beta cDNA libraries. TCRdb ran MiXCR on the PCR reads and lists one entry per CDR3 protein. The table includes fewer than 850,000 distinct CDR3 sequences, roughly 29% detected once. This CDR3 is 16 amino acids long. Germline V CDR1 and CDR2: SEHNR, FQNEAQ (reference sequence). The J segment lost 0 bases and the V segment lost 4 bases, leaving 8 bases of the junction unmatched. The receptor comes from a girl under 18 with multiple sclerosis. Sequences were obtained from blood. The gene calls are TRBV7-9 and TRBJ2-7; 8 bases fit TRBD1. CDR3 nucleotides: TGTGCCAGCAGCTGGACGACAGGGGAGGCCTCCTACGAGCAGTACTTC. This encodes CASSWTTGEASYEQYF. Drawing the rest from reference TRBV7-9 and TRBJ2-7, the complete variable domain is DTGVSQNPRHKITKRGQNVTFRCDPISEHNRLYWYRQTLGQGPEFLTYFQNEAQLEKSRLLSDRFSAERPKGSFSTLEIQRTEQGDSAMYLCASSWTTGEASYEQYFGPGTRLTVT.